These 21 T cell receptor beta chains came from one sample sequenced in a study of cytomegalovirus exposure and HLA in healthy donors. 13 Jbeta primers and 60 Vbeta primers were used for the PCR. Libraries were prepared by immunoSEQ multiplex PCR; TCRdb keeps only in-frame clonotypes and omits some of them. This sample has some 140,000 clones, with 70% to 80% found just once. The sample comprised PBMCs. These receptors were obtained from a female donor in good health and CMV-seronegative.

The chain employs TRBV19 and TRBJ2-3; D may be TRBD1 (7 bases). Germline-derived CDR1 and CDR2 are LNHDA and SQIVND (reference sequence). This CDR3 has 16 amino acids. V was clipped by 3 bases and J by 10 bases, with 23 bases between them. In DNA, the CDR3 is TGTGCCAGTAGTATGCCGCGGGACAGACCCCCCTGGCCGCAGTATTTT. Translating gives CASSMPRDRPPWPQYF.

This rearrangement joins TRBV11-2 to TRBJ2-7; 8 bases line up with TRBD2. Germline V gives CDR1 SGHAT, CDR2 FQNNGV. Germline trimming cut 1 base from V and 1 base from J; bases unmatched to any gene: 3. This CDR3 has 15 amino acids. The CDR3 sequence: CASSLGRGGSYEQYF. The CDR3 region has the DNA TGTGCCAGCAGCTTAGGTCGGGGGGGTTCCTACGAGCAGTACTTC.

There are a few counts of this clone. The chain is built from TRBV6-6 and TRBJ1-1, with a possible D match to TRBD1 (5 bases). Germline CDR1 MNHNY, CDR2 SVGAGI (reference sequence). The CDR3 extends over 11 amino acids. V dropped 6 bases and J dropped 11 bases, with 13 bases sitting between them. CDR3 sequence reads: CASRGWGSAFF. The CDR3 nucleotides read TGTGCCAGCAGGGGATGGGGCTCGGCTTTCTTT.

The rearrangement uses TRBV4-1 and TRBJ1-5; D is perhaps TRBD1 (6 bases). This CDR3 contains 15 residues. The germline V and J ends were trimmed by 4 bases and 1 base, with 11 bases remaining between them. Germline CDR1 is MGHRA and CDR2 is YSYEKL. The CDR3 DNA is TGCGCCAGCAGCCCACAGGGTTGGAGCAATCAGCCCCAGCATTTT. Protein: CASSPQGWSNQPQHF.

The chain joins TRBV5-1 to TRBJ1-1; no firm D call. This CDR3 comprises 14 residues. CDR1 is SGHRS and CDR2 is YFSETQ in the germline V gene. Trimming pared 0 bases from V and 4 bases from J, leaving 10 bases between. The CDR3 region is CASSLVEGGTEAFF. Here the CDR3 DNA reads TGCGCCAGCAGCTTGGTGGAGGGAGGCACTGAAGCTTTCTTT.

This rearrangement joins TRBV20-1 to TRBJ1-1; possibly TRBD1 for D (5 bases). The CDR3 is 11 amino acids. Trimming cost V 6 bases and J 3 bases, with 8 bases left between them. Germline assignment: CDR1 DFQATT and CDR2 SNEGSKA (reference sequence). The CDR3 loop is CSAAGYTEAFF. Here the CDR3 DNA reads TGCAGTGCGGCAGGGTACACTGAAGCTTTCTTT.

CDR3 sequence reads: CASSSRLEGTQYF. The CDR3, as DNA: TGTGCCAGCAGCTCGCGACTAGAAGGTACGCAGTATTTT. The gene calls are TRBV7-2 and TRBJ2-3, with D possibly matching TRBD2 (6 bases). The CDR3 covers 13 residues. Germline-derived CDR1 and CDR2 are SGHTA and FQGNSA. With 4 bases removed from V and 8 bases from J, the gap between germline ends came to 13 bases.

The chain couples TRBV10-1 to TRBJ2-7; 8 positions match TRBD2. Trimming removed 8 bases from V and 2 bases from J; junction bases left unmatched: 14. CDR3 length equals 16 residues. Germline V gives CDR1 WNHNN, CDR2 SYGVQD (reference sequence). The CDR3 sequence is CASLPGCGGTTYEQYF. CDR3 nucleotide sequence: TGCGCCAGCCTACCGGGGTGCGGGGGGACCACCTACGAGCAGTACTTC.

The J gene is TRBJ2-7, the V gene TRBV7-8, with TRBD2 identical over 7 bases. The CDR3 length is 11 residues. Per the germline V gene, CDR1 is SGHVS and CDR2 is FQNEAQ. With 8 bases clipped from V and 2 bases from J, the junction kept 0 bases outside the gene matches. The CDR3, as DNA: TGTGCCAGCGCGGGGGCCTACGAGCAGTACTTC. It codes for CASAGAYEQYF. Based on the CDR3 plus reference TRBV7-8 and TRBJ2-7, the full variable domain is GAGVSQSPRYKVAKRGQDVALRCDPISGHVSLFWYQQALGQGPEFLTYFQNEAQLDKSGLPSDRFFAERPEGSVSTLKIQRTQQEDSAVYLCASAGAYEQYFGPGTRLTVT.

The rearrangement uses TRBV19 and TRBJ1-1; the D gene is possibly TRBD1 (5 bases). Germline CDR1 LNHDA, CDR2 SQIVND (reference sequence). The CDR3 length is 13 residues. Deletions cut 5 bases from V and 3 bases from J, with 10 bases between. CDR3 in amino acids: CASSSQVYTEAFF. As DNA, the CDR3 is TGTGCCAGTAGTTCACAGGTCTACACTGAAGCTTTCTTT.

The chain joins TRBV7-9 to TRBJ2-7; D not resolved. CDR1 SEHNR and CDR2 FQNEAQ come from the germline V gene (reference sequence). Trimming took 3 bases from V and 2 from J, leaving 2 bases between them. The CDR3 length is 11 residues. CDR3 nucleotide sequence: TGTGCCAGCAGCTTCGCCTACGAGCAGTACTTC. Protein sequence: CASSFAYEQYF.

This chain connects TRBV27 to TRBJ2-5; possible D gene TRBD1, 6 bases. Germline V CDR1 and CDR2: MNHEY, SMNVEV (reference sequence). Trimming pared 7 bases from V and 1 base from J, leaving 16 bases between. The CDR3 is 15 amino acids. The CDR3 DNA follows: TGTGCCAGCAAAGGCTTACAGGGCTCCCAAGAGACCCAGTACTTC. It is translated as CASKGLQGSQETQYF.

The chain uses TRBV11-3 and TRBJ1-3, with 9 bases identical to TRBD1. Germline lookup yields CDR1 SGHNT and CDR2 YENEEA. V shed 4 bases, J shed 0 bases, and the junction held 10 bases outside the gene matches. The CDR3 is 18 amino acids. The CDR3 nucleotides are TGTGCCAGCAGCTCCAAATACGGGACAGGGAGCTCTGGAAACACCATATATTTT. Amino acids: CASSSKYGTGSSGNTIYF.

The chain is built from TRBV28 and TRBJ2-3; D not resolved. The CDR3 runs 12 residues. Trimming cost V 4 bases and J 3 bases, with 5 bases left between them. Germline V CDR1 and CDR2: MDHEN, SYDVKM. The CDR3 nucleotides read TGTGCCAGCAGTTCCCTAACAGATACGCAGTATTTT. Residues: CASSSLTDTQYF.

The rearrangement uses TRBV5-8 and TRBJ2-3; 13 bases fit TRBD2. V shed 5 bases, J shed 2 bases, and the junction held 5 bases outside the gene matches. The CDR3 sequence is 16 residues long. Germline V lookup: CDR1 SGHTS, CDR2 YDEGEE. The CDR3 nucleotides are TGTGCCAGCAGTCCGGGACTAGCGGGGATCACAGATACGCAGTATTTT. Encoded protein: CASSPGLAGITDTQYF. The complete variable domain, with remaining parts taken from reference TRBV5-8 and TRBJ2-3, reads EAGVTQSPTHLIKTRGQQATLRCSPISGHTSVYWYQQALGLGLQFLLWYDEGEERNRGNFPPRFSGRQFPNYSSELNVNALELEDSALYLCASSPGLAGITDTQYFGPGTRLTVL.

This clone has just a few counts. The rearrangement uses TRBV6-1 and TRBJ1-2; maybe TRBD1 (5 bases). Germline loops: CDR1 MNHNS, CDR2 SASEGT. The CDR3 is 16 amino acids. The V end was cut by 1 base, the J end by 8 bases, with 20 bases between. CDR3 nucleotide sequence: TGTGCCAGCAGTGAAGTTCGGTACGTCGGACAAGGCGGCTACACCTTC. It yields the protein CASSEVRYVGQGGYTF.

The chain joins TRBV9 to TRBJ2-7, with a tentative D call TRBD2 (6 bases). The CDR3 is 15 amino acids. Germline V gives CDR1 SGDLS, CDR2 YYNGEE. V lost 4 bases and J 2 bases, leaving 16 bases between the germline ends. The CDR3, as DNA: TGTGCCAGCAGCCCTACTGGACGGGGGACCTACGAGCAGTACTTC. Translating gives CASSPTGRGTYEQYF.

This chain connects TRBV4-3 to TRBJ2-2; the D gene is possibly TRBD2 (5 bases). Germline V gene sequence: CDR1 LGHNA, CDR2 YSLEER. The CDR3 runs 14 residues. V lost 1 base, J lost 9 bases, and 12 bases lay in between. The CDR3 region has the DNA TGCGCCAGCAGCCAAGCTCGTGGAGGCCGGGAGCTGTTTTTT. Translating it yields CASSQARGGRELFF.

This clone was found once. The chain has TRBV29-1 and TRBJ2-7; 9 positions agree with TRBD2. The trim removed 6 bases at V and 1 base at J, leaving 4 bases unmatched. In germline, CDR1 is SQVTM, CDR2 ANQGSEA. The CDR3 runs 13 residues. The CDR3 protein is CSVRGGGSYEQYF. CDR3 coding DNA: TGCAGCGTGCGGGGGGGTGGATCCTACGAGCAGTACTTC.

The rearrangement links TRBV4-3 to TRBJ1-3, with D maybe TRBD1 (5 bases). Trimming pared 1 base from V and 0 bases from J, leaving 16 bases between. The CDR3 length is 18 residues. CDR1 is LGHNA, CDR2 YSLEER, per germline. The CDR3 region has the DNA TGCGCCAGCAGCCAAGCTATGGGGACTTCGGACTCTGGAAACACCATATATTTT. It encodes CASSQAMGTSDSGNTIYF.

V usage is TRBV27 and J usage is TRBJ1-4; D possibly corresponds to TRBD1 (6 bases). Germline V CDR1 and CDR2: MNHEY, SMNVEV (reference sequence). The ends were cut back, 5 bases at V and 5 bases at J, with 15 bases in the middle. This CDR3 has 15 residues. The CDR3 protein is CASSPLGGGNEKLFF. CDR3 sequence (DNA): TGTGCCAGCAGTCCCCTGGGAGGGGGGAATGAAAAACTGTTTTTT.